The rows below give T cell receptor beta chains drawn from one sample of a study of response to subunit inactivated influenza vaccine. MiXCR, run by TCRdb on the RT-PCR reads, gives a single entry per CDR3 protein. The data contain almost 250,000 distinct CDR3 sequences, 9% to 15% of them singletons. The source was non-naive T cells sorted from PBMCs, collected approximately 15 days before vaccination. These receptors were obtained from a man over 45 who received an inactivated influenza vaccine. The CDR3 runs from the conserved cysteine through the conserved F or W. D genes are given only for firm matches. A row's size may be missing; if present it is once, few, many or a size class.

clone_size,d_call,v_call,j_call,cdr3_nt,cdr3_aa
many,-,TRBV11-2,TRBJ2-3,TGTGCCAGCAGGACGGGAGTGGTAAAAGATACGCAGTATTTT,CASRTGVVKDTQYF
many,-,TRBV20-1,TRBJ2-1,TGCAGTGCCCCCAGTACGGGACTCCCCACGAATGAGCAGTTCTTC,CSAPSTGLPTNEQFF
many,-,TRBV20-1,TRBJ1-2,TGCAGTGCTAGAGCCTTGGACAGAAACTATGGCTACACCTTC,CSARALDRNYGYTF
-,-,TRBV3-1,TRBJ2-7,TGTGCCAGCAGCCAAGATCGTCCTAGCTCGACCTACGAGCAGTACTTC,CASSQDRPSSTYEQYF
-,-,TRBV6-2/TRBV6-3,TRBJ2-1,TGTGCCAGCAGTTACTCGAATTATGAGCAGTTCTTC,CASSYSNYEQFF
many,-,TRBV5-6,TRBJ1-1,TGTGCCAGCAGCTGGGAAGGGACGGGAGGGACTGAAGCTTTCTTT,CASSWEGTGGTEAFF
few,-,TRBV28,TRBJ2-3,TGTGCCAGCAGTTTATGGGGGGGAAACACAGATACGCAGTATTTT,CASSLWGGNTDTQYF
few,TRBD2,TRBV4-3,TRBJ2-3,TGCGCCAGCAGCCAAGGAGAGGGTCGAGGGAGGGCCCCAGATACGCAGTATTTT,CASSQGEGRGRAPDTQYF
many,-,TRBV29-1,TRBJ1-2,TGCAGCGCCCTGGAGCGGGCTAACTATGGCTACACCTTC,CSALERANYGYTF
-,-,TRBV29-1,TRBJ2-3,TGCAGCGTTCAAACGGGCTTGGGTGCAGATACGCAGTATTTT,CSVQTGLGADTQYF
many,-,TRBV29-1,TRBJ1-1,TGCAGCGTTGAAGATCAGGGGCAACGAGCTTTCTTT,CSVEDQGQRAFF
-,-,TRBV6-6,TRBJ2-7,TGTGCCAGCAGCCAAACCGCCCTCTACGAGCAGTACTTC,CASSQTALYEQYF
few,-,TRBV3-1,TRBJ1-2,TGTGCCAGCAGCCAAGACAGGGCTGGCTACACCTTC,CASSQDRAGYTF
few,-,TRBV5-6,TRBJ2-5,TGTGCCAGCAGCATTCCGGGGGTTGAGACCCAGTACTTC,CASSIPGVETQYF
-,TRBD1,TRBV12-3/TRBV12-4,TRBJ2-1,TGTGCCAGCAGTTTACCGGGACAGGGGTTGCCGTTCTTC,CASSLPGQGLPFF
many,-,TRBV6-5,TRBJ1-1,TGTGCCAGCAGTTACCGGAACACTGAAGCTTTCTTT,CASSYRNTEAFF
many,TRBD2,TRBV25-1,TRBJ2-3,TGTGCCAGCAGTGGAACGACTAGCGGGAGGACAGATACGCAGTATTTT,CASSGTTSGRTDTQYF
few,-,TRBV28,TRBJ2-3,TGTGCCAGCAGATTAAACACAGATACGCAGTATTTT,CASRLNTDTQYF
many,TRBD2,TRBV7-2,TRBJ2-1,TGTGCCAGCCGGTCTAGCGGGGGTTACAATGAGCAGTTCTTC,CASRSSGGYNEQFF
-,TRBD1,TRBV28,TRBJ2-7,TGTGCCAGCAGTTTAAGACAGGGGAGCTCCTACGAGCAGTACTTC,CASSLRQGSSYEQYF
few,-,TRBV7-8,TRBJ1-3,TGTGCCAGCAGCTTACTAGAGGGAAACACCATATATTTT,CASSLLEGNTIYF
many,-,TRBV9,TRBJ1-3,TGTGCCAGCAGCGTAGATCCGGACACTCTTTCTGGAAACACCATATATTTT,CASSVDPDTLSGNTIYF
few,TRBD1,TRBV7-9,TRBJ2-1,TGTGCCAGCTTGGGGGCGGACAGGGTATTTATAAACAATGAGCAGTTCTTC,CASLGADRVFINNEQFF
few,-,TRBV14,TRBJ2-7,TGTGCCAGCAGCCCCGGGGACAACCGCGCCTACGAGCAGTACTTC,CASSPGDNRAYEQYF
many,TRBD1,TRBV29-1,TRBJ1-6,TGCAGCGTTTCCGAGGGACAGGGGAATTCACCCCTCCACTTT,CSVSEGQGNSPLHF
-,TRBD1,TRBV6-2/TRBV6-3,TRBJ1-1,TGTGCCAGCAGTCGCCGACAGGGACGAAATTGGAACACTGAAGCTTTCTTT,CASSRRQGRNWNTEAFF
few,-,TRBV20-1,TRBJ2-1,TGCAGTGCTAGATCACTAGCTTTCGATGAGCAGTTCTTC,CSARSLAFDEQFF
many,-,TRBV7-2,TRBJ1-5,TGTGCCAGCAGCCCAGTAAGCAATCAGCCCCAGCATTTT,CASSPVSNQPQHF
many,-,TRBV5-1,TRBJ2-3,TGCGCCAGCAGCTTGGGTCGTGCTTCCACGGATACGCAGTATTTT,CASSLGRASTDTQYF
-,-,TRBV9,TRBJ2-7,TGTGCCAGCAGCGTGAGGGGGAGTGGGGCCTACGAGCAGTACTTC,CASSVRGSGAYEQYF
many,-,TRBV7-9,TRBJ2-7,TGTGCCAGCAGCTTAGGGGGTGGCGAGCAGTACTTC,CASSLGGGEQYF
-,-,TRBV5-6,TRBJ2-1,TGTGCCGCTACGGGCCAGAGCTCCTACAATGAGCAGTTCTTC,CAATGQSSYNEQFF
-,TRBD1,TRBV7-2,TRBJ1-5,TGTGCCAGCAGCTGGGGGGGACAGAGCAATCAGCCCCAGCATTTT,CASSWGGQSNQPQHF
few,-,TRBV4-2,TRBJ1-5,TGTGCCAGCAGCCAAAACAGAGATCAGCCCCAGCATTTT,CASSQNRDQPQHF
few,-,TRBV19,TRBJ1-5,TGTGCCAGTAGTACCAGGGGTTATGCTCAGCCCCAGCATTTT,CASSTRGYAQPQHF
many,-,TRBV12-3/TRBV12-4,TRBJ1-1,TGTGCCAGCAGCCGCGGGACACTGAACACTGAAGCTTTCTTT,CASSRGTLNTEAFF
few,-,TRBV15,TRBJ1-1,TGTGCCACCAGCAGAGAACAGGGAGGGGCTTTCTTT,CATSREQGGAFF
-,TRBD2,TRBV6-5,TRBJ2-3,TGTGCCAGCAGTTACTACGGGACTAGCGGGGGGGCCAGTACAGATACGCAGTATTTT,CASSYYGTSGGASTDTQYF
many,-,TRBV7-2,TRBJ1-2,TGTGCCAGCAGCTTAGTTGTAGGAGACTATGGCTACACCTTC,CASSLVVGDYGYTF
-,-,TRBV2,TRBJ1-2,TGTGCCAGCAGTTACAGGCAAAGCTATGGCTACACCTTC,CASSYRQSYGYTF
few,TRBD1,TRBV27,TRBJ2-7,TGTGCCAGCAGAAGAGGACAGGGGGTTTTCGAGCAGTACTTC,CASRRGQGVFEQYF
-,-,TRBV6-2/TRBV6-3,TRBJ1-5,TGTGCCAGCAGTTATCTGGGACAGCCCCAGCATTTT,CASSYLGQPQHF
-,-,TRBV27,TRBJ2-3,TGTGCCAGCAGCCAAAAAGGTGATACGCAGTATTTT,CASSQKGDTQYF
many,TRBD2,TRBV4-1,TRBJ2-1,TGCGCCAGCAGCCAAGAAGCGGGAGGGCCGAGTGAGCAGTTCTTC,CASSQEAGGPSEQFF
-,-,TRBV21-1,TRBJ2-1,TGTGCCAGCAGCAAACTCACAGGGGGTTCACAGTTCTTC,CASSKLTGGSQFF
-,-,TRBV29-1,TRBJ2-1,TGCAGCGTATACCACAGTGGGGCCAAACAGTTCTTC,CSVYHSGAKQFF
many,TRBD2,TRBV12-3/TRBV12-4,TRBJ2-1,TGTGCCAGCAGGGGGGGGACGCACTACAGGAATGAGCAGTTCTTC,CASRGGTHYRNEQFF
many,-,TRBV15,TRBJ1-1,TGTGCCACCAGCAGAGTTTCGACAGGGAACACTGAAGCTTTCTTT,CATSRVSTGNTEAFF
-,-,TRBV4-2,TRBJ2-2,TGTGCCAGCAGCCCCCCCCGGGCGGGGGAGCTGTTTTTT,CASSPPRAGELFF
many,TRBD2,TRBV20-1,TRBJ2-1,TGCAGTGCTAGTGGTCCTAGCGGGACCAATGAGCAGTTCTTC,CSASGPSGTNEQFF
many,-,TRBV29-1,TRBJ2-1,TGCAGCGTTGAAAGAGGTGGTGAGCAGTTCTTC,CSVERGGEQFF
-,-,TRBV6-2/TRBV6-3,TRBJ2-7,TGTGCCAGCAGCGTACAACCGGGACAAAGCTACGAGCAGTACTTC,CASSVQPGQSYEQYF
-,TRBD2,TRBV20-1,TRBJ2-7,TGCAGTGCCCCGACTAGCGGCTACGAGCAGTACTTC,CSAPTSGYEQYF
few,-,TRBV2,TRBJ1-2,TGTGCCAGCAGCGACACAGGGCTAGTGGATGGCTACACCTTC,CASSDTGLVDGYTF
once,-,TRBV11-2,TRBJ2-2,TGTGCCAGCAGCTTAGGAAGTGCCGGGGAGCTGGTTTTT,CASSLGSAGELVF